Listed below are T cell receptor beta chains from one sample, sequenced in a study of T cell changes during pregnancy in multiple sclerosis. Repertoires were generated with immunoSEQ multiplex PCR, while TCRdb's copy carries only in-frame clones and drops some. The sample consists of fewer than 55,000 clones, approximately 87% of them appearing once. This specimen consisted of peripheral blood, obtained in the second trimester of pregnancy. All receptors derive from a female donor in good health, enrolled as a control in a pregnancy study. Both conserved end residues are part of each CDR3. D genes are given only for firm matches. The size field is filled for only some rows; it gives once, few, many or a size class.

size | J | V | D | CDR3 | DNA
NA | TRBJ2-7 | TRBV6-1 | NA | CASRTTYEQYF | TGTGCCAGCAGGACAACCTACGAGCAGTACTTC
NA | TRBJ2-5 | TRBV5-1 | TRBD1 | CASSSASGGGQETQYF | TGCGCCAGCAGCTCCGCTTCAGGGGGCGGCCAAGAGACCCAGTACTTC
NA | TRBJ1-6 | TRBV6-6 | TRBD1 | CASSHRQGNSPLHF | TGTGCCAGCAGCCATAGACAGGGGAATTCACCCCTCCACTTT
NA | TRBJ2-5 | TRBV7-6 | NA | CASSPPGNQETQYF | TGTGCCAGCAGCCCACCAGGAAACCAAGAGACCCAGTACTTC
NA | TRBJ2-1 | TRBV9 | TRBD2 | CASSVGSGTYNEQFF | TGTGCCAGCAGCGTAGGTAGCGGGACATACAATGAGCAGTTCTTC
once | TRBJ2-3 | TRBV19 | NA | CASSIGPQTTSTDTQYF | TGTGCCAGTAGTATAGGACCCCAAACGACTAGCACAGATACGCAGTATTTT
NA | TRBJ2-7 | TRBV29-1 | TRBD1 | CSVGGGTGGGYEQYF | TGCAGCGTTGGGGGGGGGACAGGGGGGGGCTACGAGCAGTACTTC
few | TRBJ1-1 | TRBV19 | NA | CASSMDTRNTEAFF | TGTGCCAGTAGTATGGACACCAGGAACACTGAAGCTTTCTTT
NA | TRBJ2-3 | TRBV5-4 | TRBD2 | CASSPSGTIGDTQYF | TGTGCCAGCAGCCCGTCCGGGACTATAGGAGATACGCAGTATTTT
NA | TRBJ1-1 | TRBV29-1 | NA | CSVGHSLEAFF | TGCAGCGTTGGACATTCCCTTGAAGCTTTCTTT
NA | TRBJ2-2 | TRBV10-3 | TRBD2 | CAISAGLAGANTGELFF | TGTGCCATCAGTGCGGGACTAGCGGGAGCGAACACCGGGGAGCTGTTTTTT
NA | TRBJ1-2 | TRBV11-2 | NA | CASSFEGVGYTF | TGTGCCAGCAGCTTTGAGGGGGTTGGCTACACCTTC
NA | TRBJ2-2 | TRBV19 | TRBD1 | CASSMSQGAAGELFF | TGTGCCAGTAGTATGTCCCAGGGGGCAGCCGGGGAGCTGTTTTTT
NA | TRBJ1-1 | TRBV4-2 | TRBD1 | CASSHTSQGALNTEAFF | TGTGCCAGCAGCCATACCTCTCAGGGGGCGTTAAACACTGAAGCTTTCTTT
NA | TRBJ2-1 | TRBV11-2 | NA | CASSLQAYNEQFF | TGTGCCAGCAGCTTACAGGCCTACAATGAGCAGTTCTTC
NA | TRBJ1-2 | TRBV5-1 | TRBD1 | CASSGTGGPKSF | TGCGCCAGCAGCGGGACAGGGGGTCCAAAGTCCTTC
NA | TRBJ2-7 | TRBV14 | TRBD2 | CASSPPSGTFIGSYEQYF | TGTGCCAGCAGCCCCCCTAGCGGCACCTTTATCGGCTCCTACGAGCAGTACTTC
NA | TRBJ1-6 | TRBV11-2 | NA | CASSLDRVGFSPLHF | TGTGCCAGCAGCTTAGACAGGGTAGGGTTTTCACCCCTCCACTTT
NA | TRBJ2-4 | TRBV29-1 | NA | CSVGAGSTDIQYF | TGCAGCGTTGGGGCCGGGAGTACTGACATTCAGTACTTC
NA | TRBJ2-7 | TRBV6-5 | TRBD1 | CASSYGTGGSYEQYF | TGTGCCAGCAGTTATGGTACAGGGGGTTCCTACGAGCAGTACTTC
NA | TRBJ2-7 | TRBV19 | NA | CASSIGGVQSSYEQYF | TGTGCCAGTAGTATAGGGGGGGTCCAGAGCTCCTACGAGCAGTACTTC
NA | TRBJ2-7 | TRBV18 | NA | CASSPKQGHSSYEQYF | TGTGCCAGCTCACCAAAACAGGGTCATAGCTCCTACGAGCAGTACTTC
NA | TRBJ2-2 | TRBV7-2 | TRBD1 | CASSLADAGGTTGELFF | TGTGCCAGCAGCTTAGCGGACGCAGGGGGCACCACCGGGGAGCTGTTTTTT
NA | TRBJ2-3 | TRBV9 | TRBD2 | CASSLLAGGPDTQYF | TGTGCCAGCAGCCTACTAGCGGGAGGGCCAGATACGCAGTATTTT
NA | TRBJ1-4 | TRBV6-5 | TRBD1 | CASSSTGGGGEKLFF | TGTGCCAGCAGTTCAACAGGGGGAGGCGGTGAAAAACTGTTTTTT
once | TRBJ2-7 | TRBV6-4 | TRBD2 | CASTAGGHEQYF | TGTGCCAGCACGGCGGGAGGACACGAGCAGTACTTC
NA | TRBJ2-7 | TRBV27 | TRBD2 | CASSPFSGTSGRNEQYF | TGTGCCAGCAGTCCATTCTCCGGGACTAGCGGGAGGAACGAGCAGTACTTC